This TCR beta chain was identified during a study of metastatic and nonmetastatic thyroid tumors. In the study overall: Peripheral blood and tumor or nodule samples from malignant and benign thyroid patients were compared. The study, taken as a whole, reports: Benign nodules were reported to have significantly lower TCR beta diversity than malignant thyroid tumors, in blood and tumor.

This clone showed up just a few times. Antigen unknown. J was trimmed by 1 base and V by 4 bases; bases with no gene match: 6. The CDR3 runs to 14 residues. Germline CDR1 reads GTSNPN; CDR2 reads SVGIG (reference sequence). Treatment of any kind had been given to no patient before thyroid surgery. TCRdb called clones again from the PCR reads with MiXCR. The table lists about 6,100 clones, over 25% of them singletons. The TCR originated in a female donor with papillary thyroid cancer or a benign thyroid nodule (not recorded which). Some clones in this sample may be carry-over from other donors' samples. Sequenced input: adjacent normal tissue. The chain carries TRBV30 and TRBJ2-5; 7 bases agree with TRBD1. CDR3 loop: CAWNRGPLQETQYF. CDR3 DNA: TGTGCCTGGAACAGGGGCCCGCTCCAAGAGACCCAGTACTTC.